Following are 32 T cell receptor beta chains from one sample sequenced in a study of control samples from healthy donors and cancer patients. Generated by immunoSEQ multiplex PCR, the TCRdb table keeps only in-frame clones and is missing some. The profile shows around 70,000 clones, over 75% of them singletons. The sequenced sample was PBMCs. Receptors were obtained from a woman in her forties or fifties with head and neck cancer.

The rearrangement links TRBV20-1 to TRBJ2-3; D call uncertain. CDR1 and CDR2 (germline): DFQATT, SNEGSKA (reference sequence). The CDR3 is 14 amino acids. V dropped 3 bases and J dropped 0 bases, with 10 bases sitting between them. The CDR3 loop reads CSASQHSSTDTQYF. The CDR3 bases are TGCAGTGCTAGTCAACACTCTAGCACAGATACGCAGTATTTT.

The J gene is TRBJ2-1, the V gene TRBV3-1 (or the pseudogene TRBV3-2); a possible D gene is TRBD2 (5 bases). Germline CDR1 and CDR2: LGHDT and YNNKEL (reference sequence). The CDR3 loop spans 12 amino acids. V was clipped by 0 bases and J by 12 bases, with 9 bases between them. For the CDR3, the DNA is TGTGCCAGCAGCCAAGAACGACTAAGGCAGTTCTTC. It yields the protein CASSQERLRQFF.

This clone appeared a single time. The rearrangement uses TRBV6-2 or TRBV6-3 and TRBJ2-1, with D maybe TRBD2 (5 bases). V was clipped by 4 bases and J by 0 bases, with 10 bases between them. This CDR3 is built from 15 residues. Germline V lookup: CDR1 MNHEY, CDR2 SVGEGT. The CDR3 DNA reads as TGTGCCAGCAGTTCGCGGGTAAGCTCCTACAATGAGCAGTTCTTC. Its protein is CASSSRVSSYNEQFF.

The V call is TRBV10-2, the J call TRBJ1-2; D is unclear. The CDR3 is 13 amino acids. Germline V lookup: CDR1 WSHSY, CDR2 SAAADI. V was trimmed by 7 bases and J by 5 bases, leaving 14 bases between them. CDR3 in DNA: TGCGCCAGCACACTAAATCTGGGGTATGGCTACACCTTC. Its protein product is CASTLNLGYGYTF.

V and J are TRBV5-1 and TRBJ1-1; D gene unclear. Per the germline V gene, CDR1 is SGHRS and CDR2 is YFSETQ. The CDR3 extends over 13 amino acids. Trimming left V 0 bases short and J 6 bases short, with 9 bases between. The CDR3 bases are TGCGCCAGCAGCTTGGGGGGAGCGCCTGAAGCTTTCTTT. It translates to CASSLGGAPEAFF.

CDR3: CASSESFNQPQHF. The CDR3, as DNA: TGCGCCAGCAGTGAGTCTTTCAATCAGCCCCAGCATTTT. The chain links TRBV10-2 to TRBJ1-5, with D hard to call. CDR1 is WSHSY, CDR2 SAAADI, per germline. The CDR3 has 13 residues. V lost 0 bases and J lost 3, with 3 bases in between.

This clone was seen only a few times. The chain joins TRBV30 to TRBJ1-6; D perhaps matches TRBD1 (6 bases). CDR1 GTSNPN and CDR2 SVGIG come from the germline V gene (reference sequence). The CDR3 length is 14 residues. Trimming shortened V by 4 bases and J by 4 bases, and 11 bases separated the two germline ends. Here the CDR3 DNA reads TGTGCCTGGACCCTAGGACAGTATAATTCACCCCTCCACTTT. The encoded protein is CAWTLGQYNSPLHF.

The CDR3 nucleotides are TGTGCCAGCAGCTTGCCCCCCGCGGGGTTAGGGACTGAAGCTTTCTTT. This encodes CASSLPPAGLGTEAFF. The chain carries TRBV7-2 and TRBJ1-1; D not resolved. The CDR3 is made up of 16 amino acids. Germline V gives CDR1 SGHTA, CDR2 FQGNSA. Trimming stripped 3 bases from V and 5 bases from J, with 19 bases between.

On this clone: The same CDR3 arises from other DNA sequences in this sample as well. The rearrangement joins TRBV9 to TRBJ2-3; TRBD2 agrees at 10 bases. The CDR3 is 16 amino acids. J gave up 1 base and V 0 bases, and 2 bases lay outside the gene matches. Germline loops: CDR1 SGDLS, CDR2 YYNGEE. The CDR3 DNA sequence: TGTGCCAGCAGCGTAGGAGGGACTAGCGGCACAGATACGCAGTATTTT. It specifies CASSVGGTSGTDTQYF. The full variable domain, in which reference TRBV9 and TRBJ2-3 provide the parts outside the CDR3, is DSGVTQTPKHLITATGQRVTLRCSPRSGDLSVYWYQQSLDQGLQFLIQYYNGEERAKGNILERFSAQQFPDLHSELNLSSLELGDSALYFCASSVGGTSGTDTQYFGPGTRLTVL.

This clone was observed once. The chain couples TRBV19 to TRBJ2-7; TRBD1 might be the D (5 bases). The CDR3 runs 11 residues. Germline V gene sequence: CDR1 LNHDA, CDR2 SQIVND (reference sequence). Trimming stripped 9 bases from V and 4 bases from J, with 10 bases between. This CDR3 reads CASKGSYEQYF. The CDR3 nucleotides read TGTGCCAGCAAGGGGTCTTACGAGCAGTACTTC. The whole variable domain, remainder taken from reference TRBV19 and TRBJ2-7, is DGGITQSPKYLFRKEGQNVTLSCEQNLNHDAMYWYRQDPGQGLRLIYYSQIVNDFQKGDIAEGYSVSREKKESFPLTVTSAQKNPTAFYLCASKGSYEQYFGPGTRLTVT.

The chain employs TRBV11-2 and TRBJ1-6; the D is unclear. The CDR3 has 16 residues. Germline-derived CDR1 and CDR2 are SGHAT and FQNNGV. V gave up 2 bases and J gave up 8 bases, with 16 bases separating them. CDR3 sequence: CASSLSLNNAYSPLHF. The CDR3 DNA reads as TGTGCCAGCAGCTTAAGTCTCAATAATGCTTATTCACCCCTCCACTTT. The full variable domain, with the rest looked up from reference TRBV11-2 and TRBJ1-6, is EAGVAQSPRYKIIEKRQSVAFWCNPISGHATLYWYQQILGQGPKLLIQFQNNGVVDDSQLPKDRFSAERLKGVDSTLKIQPAKLEDSAVYLCASSLSLNNAYSPLHFGNGTRLTVT.

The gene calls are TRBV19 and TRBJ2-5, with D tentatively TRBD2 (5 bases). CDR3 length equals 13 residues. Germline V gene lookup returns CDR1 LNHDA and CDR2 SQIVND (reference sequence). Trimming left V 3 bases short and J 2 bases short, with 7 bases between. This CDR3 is CASSIGNQETQYF. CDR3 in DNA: TGTGCCAGTAGTATCGGGAATCAAGAGACCCAGTACTTC.

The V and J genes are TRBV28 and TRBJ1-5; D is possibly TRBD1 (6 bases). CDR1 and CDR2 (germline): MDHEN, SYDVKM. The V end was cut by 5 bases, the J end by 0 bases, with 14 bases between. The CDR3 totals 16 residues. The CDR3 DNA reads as TGTGCCAGCAGTCTCACTAGGGGGGGTAGCAATCAGCCCCAGCATTTT. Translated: CASSLTRGGSNQPQHF.

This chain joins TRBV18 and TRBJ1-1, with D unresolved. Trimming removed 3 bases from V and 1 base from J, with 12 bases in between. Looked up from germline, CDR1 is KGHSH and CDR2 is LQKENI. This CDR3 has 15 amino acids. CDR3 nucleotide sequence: TGTGCCAGCTCACCGGGCCGGGGTCAGAACACTGAAGCTTTCTTT. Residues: CASSPGRGQNTEAFF.

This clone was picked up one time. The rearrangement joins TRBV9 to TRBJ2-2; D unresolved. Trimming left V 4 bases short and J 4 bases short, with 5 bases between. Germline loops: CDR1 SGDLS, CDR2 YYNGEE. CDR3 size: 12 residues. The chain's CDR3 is CASSPFTGELFF. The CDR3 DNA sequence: TGTGCCAGCAGCCCTTTCACCGGGGAGCTGTTTTTT.

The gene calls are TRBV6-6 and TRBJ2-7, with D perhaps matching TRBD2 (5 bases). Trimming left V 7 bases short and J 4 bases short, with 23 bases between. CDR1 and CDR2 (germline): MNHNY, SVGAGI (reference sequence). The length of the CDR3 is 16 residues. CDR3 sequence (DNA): TGTGCCAGCACTCCGGGCAGCGGCGTCCTAGGGTACGAGCAGTACTTC. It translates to CASTPGSGVLGYEQYF.

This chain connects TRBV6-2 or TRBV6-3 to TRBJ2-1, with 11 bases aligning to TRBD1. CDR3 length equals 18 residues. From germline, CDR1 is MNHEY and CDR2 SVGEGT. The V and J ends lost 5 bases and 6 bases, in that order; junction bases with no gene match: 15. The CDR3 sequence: CASSPSSGTGGLFNEQFF. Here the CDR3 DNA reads TGTGCCAGCAGTCCCAGTTCCGGGACAGGGGGTCTCTTCAATGAGCAGTTCTTC.

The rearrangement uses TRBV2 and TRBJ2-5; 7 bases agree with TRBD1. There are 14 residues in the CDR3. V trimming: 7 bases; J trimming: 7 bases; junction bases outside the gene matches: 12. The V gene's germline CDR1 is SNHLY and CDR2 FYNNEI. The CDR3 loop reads CASIPQGVPGTQYF. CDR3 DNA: TGTGCCAGCATCCCTCAGGGGGTCCCGGGGACCCAGTACTTC.

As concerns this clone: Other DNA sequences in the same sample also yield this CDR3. The CDR3 here is CASSLIGADTEAFF. In nucleotides, the CDR3 is TGCGCCAGCAGCTTGATAGGGGCAGACACTGAAGCTTTCTTT. The chain joins TRBV5-1 to TRBJ1-1, with a tentative D call TRBD1 (5 bases). The CDR3 covers 14 residues. Germline CDR1 SGHRS, CDR2 YFSETQ. Trimming took off 1 base at V and 3 bases at J, with 10 bases between the two ends.

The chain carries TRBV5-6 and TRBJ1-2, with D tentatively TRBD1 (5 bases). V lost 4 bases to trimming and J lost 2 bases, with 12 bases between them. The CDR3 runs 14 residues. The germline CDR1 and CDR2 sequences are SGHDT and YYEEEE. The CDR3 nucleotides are TGTGCCAGCAGCCCCCTCCGGGACAACTATGGCTACACCTTC. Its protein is CASSPLRDNYGYTF.

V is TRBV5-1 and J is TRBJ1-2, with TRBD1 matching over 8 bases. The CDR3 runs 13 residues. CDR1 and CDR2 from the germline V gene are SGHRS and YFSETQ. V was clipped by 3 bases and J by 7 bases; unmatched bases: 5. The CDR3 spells CASSSGQGGGYTF. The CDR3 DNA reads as TGCGCCAGCAGCTCTGGACAGGGAGGTGGCTACACCTTC.

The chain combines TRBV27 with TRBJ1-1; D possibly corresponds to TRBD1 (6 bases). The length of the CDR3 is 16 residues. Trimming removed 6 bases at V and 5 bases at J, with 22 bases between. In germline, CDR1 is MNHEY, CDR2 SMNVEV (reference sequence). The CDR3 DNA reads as TGTGCCAGCAGCCCGAGAGGGGGGGGCTCTGGGACTGAAGCTTTCTTT. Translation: CASSPRGGGSGTEAFF.

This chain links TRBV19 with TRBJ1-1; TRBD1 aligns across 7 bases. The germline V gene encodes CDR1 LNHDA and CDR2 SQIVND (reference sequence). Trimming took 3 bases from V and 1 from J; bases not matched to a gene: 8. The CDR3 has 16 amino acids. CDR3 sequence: CASSIEGGQRNTEAFF. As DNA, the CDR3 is TGTGCCAGTAGTATTGAAGGGGGACAGAGGAACACTGAAGCTTTCTTT.

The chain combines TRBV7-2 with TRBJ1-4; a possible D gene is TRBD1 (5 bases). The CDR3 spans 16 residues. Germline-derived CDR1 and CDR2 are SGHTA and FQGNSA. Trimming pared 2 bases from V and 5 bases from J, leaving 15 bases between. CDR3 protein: CASSLSRAGPNEKLFF. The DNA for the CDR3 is TGTGCCAGCAGCTTATCAAGGGCAGGGCCAAATGAAAAACTGTTTTTT.

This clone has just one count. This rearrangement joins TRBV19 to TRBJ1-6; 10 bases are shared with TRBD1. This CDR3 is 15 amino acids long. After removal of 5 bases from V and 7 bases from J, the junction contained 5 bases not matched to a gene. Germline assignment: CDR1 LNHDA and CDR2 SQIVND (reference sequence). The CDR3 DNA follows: TGTGCCAGTAGTTCGCTGACAGGGGGCAATTCACCCCTCCACTTT. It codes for CASSSLTGGNSPLHF.

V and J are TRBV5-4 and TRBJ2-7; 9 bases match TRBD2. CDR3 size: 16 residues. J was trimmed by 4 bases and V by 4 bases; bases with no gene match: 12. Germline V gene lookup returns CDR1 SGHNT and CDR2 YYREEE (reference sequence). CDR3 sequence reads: CASSPGASGAQYEQYF. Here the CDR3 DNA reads TGTGCCAGCAGCCCAGGGGCTAGCGGGGCCCAATACGAGCAGTACTTC.

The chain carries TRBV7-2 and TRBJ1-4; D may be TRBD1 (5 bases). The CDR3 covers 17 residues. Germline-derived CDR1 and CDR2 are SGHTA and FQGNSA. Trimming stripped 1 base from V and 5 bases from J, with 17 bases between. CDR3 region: CASSLDLTTARNEKLFF. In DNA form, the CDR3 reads TGTGCCAGCAGCTTAGATTTAACGACAGCTCGGAATGAAAAACTGTTTTTT. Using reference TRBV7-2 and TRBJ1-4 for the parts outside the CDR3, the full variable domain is GAGVSQSPSNKVTEKGKDVELRCDPISGHTALYWYRQSLGQGLEFLIYFQGNSAPDKSGLPSDRFSAERTGGSVSTLTIQRTQQEDSAVYLCASSLDLTTARNEKLFFGSGTQLSVL.

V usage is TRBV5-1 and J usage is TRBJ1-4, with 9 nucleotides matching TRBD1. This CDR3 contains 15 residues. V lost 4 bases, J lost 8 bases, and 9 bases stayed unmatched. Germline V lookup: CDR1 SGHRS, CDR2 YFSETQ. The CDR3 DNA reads TGCGCCAGCAGCATAAACGGACAGGGGAAGGAAAAACTGTTTTTT. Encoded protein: CASSINGQGKEKLFF.

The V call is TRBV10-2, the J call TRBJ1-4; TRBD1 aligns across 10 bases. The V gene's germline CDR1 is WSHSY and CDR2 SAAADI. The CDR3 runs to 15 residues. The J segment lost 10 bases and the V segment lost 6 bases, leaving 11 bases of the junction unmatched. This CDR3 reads CASSAYGTGVIKLFF. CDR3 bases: TGCGCCAGCAGCGCGTATGGGACAGGGGTCATAAAACTGTTTTTT.

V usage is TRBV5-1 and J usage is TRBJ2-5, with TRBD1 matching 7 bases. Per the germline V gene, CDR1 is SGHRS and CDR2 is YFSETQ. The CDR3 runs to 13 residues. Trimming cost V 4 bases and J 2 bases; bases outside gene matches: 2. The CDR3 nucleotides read TGCGCCAGCAGCCTGGGACAGCAAGAGACCCAGTACTTC. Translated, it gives CASSLGQQETQYF. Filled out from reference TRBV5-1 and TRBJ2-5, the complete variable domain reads KAGVTQTPRYLIKTRGQQVTLSCSPISGHRSVSWYQQTPGQGLQFLFEYFSETQRNKGNFPGRFSGRQFSNSRSEMNVSTLELGDSALYLCASSLGQQETQYFGPGTRLLVL.

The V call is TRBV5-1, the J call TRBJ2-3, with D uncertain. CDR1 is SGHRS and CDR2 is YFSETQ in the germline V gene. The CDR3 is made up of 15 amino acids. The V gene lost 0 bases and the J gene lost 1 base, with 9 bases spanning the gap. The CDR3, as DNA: TGCGCCAGCAGCTTGGACGGAGACCGCACAGATACGCAGTATTTT. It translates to CASSLDGDRTDTQYF.

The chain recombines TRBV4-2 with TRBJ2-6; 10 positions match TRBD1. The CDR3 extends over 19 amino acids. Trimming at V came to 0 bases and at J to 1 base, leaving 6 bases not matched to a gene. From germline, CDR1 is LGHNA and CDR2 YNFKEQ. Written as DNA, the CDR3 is TGTGCCAGCAGCCAAGAGGCAGGACAGGGGGATTCTGGGGCCAACGTCCTGACTTTC. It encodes CASSQEAGQGDSGANVLTF.